What follows are 18 T cell receptor beta chains derived from one specimen sequenced in a study of cytomegalovirus exposure and HLA in healthy donors. The PCR was carried out with 60 Vbeta primers and 13 Jbeta primers. TCRdb's table, derived via immunoSEQ multiplex PCR, lists solely in-frame clones and lacks some. The table records around 100,000 clones, about 76% of them present only once. The sample consisted of PBMCs. All receptors derive from a man between 25 and 39 years old in good health and CMV-seropositive.

Only a few counts were recorded for this clone. The chain joins TRBV7-9 to TRBJ2-1, with 7 bases lining up with TRBD2. Germline values: CDR1 SEHNR, CDR2 FQNEAQ (reference sequence). V gave up 5 bases and J gave up 2 bases; unmatched junction bases: 9. The CDR3 has 16 amino acids. The CDR3 protein is CASSGAGSGAYNEQFF. The CDR3 DNA sequence: TGTGCCAGCAGCGGAGCAGGCAGCGGGGCCTACAATGAGCAGTTCTTC.

DNA of the CDR3: TGTGCCTGGAGTGCGACAGGGGAGGGTGAAAAACTGTTTTTT. Translated: CAWSATGEGEKLFF. V gene TRBV30 combines with J gene TRBJ1-4; 8 bases agree with TRBD1. V gave up 1 base and J gave up 7 bases; unmatched junction bases: 5. The CDR3 is 14 residues long. Per the germline V gene, CDR1 is GTSNPN and CDR2 is SVGIG (reference sequence).

The rearrangement joins TRBV6-5 to TRBJ1-1; maybe TRBD1 (5 bases). The length of the CDR3 is 14 residues. Germline lookup yields CDR1 MNHEY and CDR2 SVGAGI. V lost 10 bases and J lost 6, with 21 bases in between. CDR3 nucleotide sequence: TGTGCCACCCTCAAGGGCAGGGACTGGGCTGAAGCTTTCTTT. Its translation: CATLKGRDWAEAFF.

The chain recombines TRBV7-6 with TRBJ1-1; the match to TRBD1 covers 10 bases. Trimming removed 6 bases from V and 4 bases from J; junction bases left unmatched: 8. There are 15 residues in the CDR3. Germline CDR1 is SGHVS and CDR2 is FNYEAQ. The chain's CDR3 is CASSSLRTGGTEAFF. CDR3 sequence (DNA): TGTGCCAGCAGTTCTCTCAGGACAGGGGGCACTGAAGCTTTCTTT.

The chain carries TRBV6-1 and TRBJ1-3; D is uncertain. V lost 2 bases and J lost 1, with 9 bases in between. The CDR3 loop spans 15 amino acids. Germline V gene lookup returns CDR1 MNHNS and CDR2 SASEGT. CDR3 protein: CASSEMSGSGNTIYF. The CDR3 nucleotides read TGTGCCAGCAGTGAAATGTCAGGATCTGGAAACACCATATATTTT.

The chain employs TRBV7-2 and TRBJ1-2, with D possibly being TRBD1 (6 bases). Trimming removed 1 base at V and 3 bases at J, with 9 bases between. The CDR3 contains 14 residues. The germline V gene has CDR1 SGHTA and CDR2 FQGNSA. This chain's CDR3 is CASSLGGGHYGYTF. The CDR3 DNA follows: TGTGCCAGCAGCTTAGGTGGGGGCCACTATGGCTACACCTTC.

The CDR3 DNA sequence: TGTGCCAGTAGTGGACGGGGAGCGTTCCCCTACAATGAGCAGTTCTTC. It specifies CASSGRGAFPYNEQFF. The rearrangement links TRBV19 to TRBJ2-1; TRBD2 is a possible D gene (5 bases). Germline loops: CDR1 LNHDA, CDR2 SQIVND (reference sequence). The V gene lost 5 bases and the J gene lost 2 bases, with 16 bases spanning the gap. This CDR3 contains 16 residues. Filled out from reference TRBV19 and TRBJ2-1, the complete variable domain reads DGGITQSPKYLFRKEGQNVTLSCEQNLNHDAMYWYRQDPGQGLRLIYYSQIVNDFQKGDIAEGYSVSREKKESFPLTVTSAQKNPTAFYLCASSGRGAFPYNEQFFGPGTRLTVL.

There are many counts of this clone. The chain recombines TRBV5-6 with TRBJ2-7, with TRBD1 identical over 8 bases. The CDR3 sequence is 15 residues long. The germline CDR1 and CDR2 sequences are SGHDT and YYEEEE. V lost 4 bases to trimming and J lost 0 bases; unmatched junction nucleotides: 6. The CDR3 nucleotides read TGTGCCAGCAGCCCAGGGACAGGACTCTCCTACGAGCAGTACTTC. Residues: CASSPGTGLSYEQYF.

V is TRBV28 and J is TRBJ1-4, with 7 nucleotides matching TRBD1. Germline loops: CDR1 MDHEN, CDR2 SYDVKM. The CDR3 runs 15 residues. With V trimmed by 5 bases and J by 5 bases, 8 bases remained unmatched. CDR3 region: CASSGPGQLNEKLFF. CDR3 nucleotide sequence: TGTGCCAGCAGTGGGCCGGGACAGCTGAATGAAAAACTGTTTTTT.

The chain links TRBV5-1 to TRBJ1-6; a possible D gene is TRBD1 (5 bases). The CDR3 has 14 amino acids. In germline, CDR1 is SGHRS, CDR2 YFSETQ. The V end lost 5 bases, the J end lost 8 bases, and 14 bases lay between the germline ends. CDR3: CASSPSGSDSPLHF. In nucleotides, the CDR3 is TGCGCCAGCAGTCCCTCAGGGTCGGATTCACCCCTCCACTTT.

In DNA form, the CDR3 reads TGTGCCAGCAGTTACTCGTATCGGGACACAGATACGCAGTATTTT. This codes for CASSYSYRDTDTQYF. The rearrangement joins TRBV6-5 to TRBJ2-3, with D maybe TRBD2 (5 bases). V was clipped by 0 bases and J by 2 bases, with 9 bases between them. Germline CDR1 is MNHEY and CDR2 is SVGAGI. The CDR3 runs to 15 residues.

This rearrangement joins TRBV7-8 to TRBJ2-7, with 11 positions matching TRBD1. This CDR3 comprises 15 residues. CDR1 is SGHVS and CDR2 is FQNEAQ in the germline V gene. J gave up 4 bases and V 3 bases, and 5 bases lay outside the gene matches. This chain's CDR3 is CASSFIGTGGYEQYF. The CDR3 DNA is TGTGCCAGCAGCTTTATCGGGACAGGGGGTTACGAGCAGTACTTC.

The chain employs TRBV9 and TRBJ1-1; no definite D call. The CDR3 loop spans 13 amino acids. In germline, CDR1 is SGDLS, CDR2 YYNGEE. V gave up 3 bases and J gave up 1 base, with 7 bases separating them. CDR3 DNA sequence: TGTGCCAGCAGCGCCCGACAGAACACTGAAGCTTTCTTT. Translation gives CASSARQNTEAFF.

Concerning this clone itself: Other DNA sequences in the sample encode the same CDR3. V gene TRBV7-2 combines with J gene TRBJ2-3, with 7 bases aligning to TRBD2. With 4 bases clipped from V and 3 bases from J, the junction kept 10 bases outside the gene matches. Per the germline V gene, CDR1 is SGHTA and CDR2 is FQGNSA. This CDR3 has 16 amino acids. The CDR3 here is CASSSPSGRPTDTQYF. The CDR3, as DNA: TGTGCCAGCAGCTCCCCTAGCGGCCGACCTACAGATACGCAGTATTTT. Combining the CDR3 with reference TRBV7-2 and TRBJ2-3 gives the whole variable domain GAGVSQSPSNKVTEKGKDVELRCDPISGHTALYWYRQSLGQGLEFLIYFQGNSAPDKSGLPSDRFSAERTGGSVSTLTIQRTQQEDSAVYLCASSSPSGRPTDTQYFGPGTRLTVL.

This chain uses TRBV5-1 with TRBJ1-2, with unresolved D. V dropped 4 bases and J dropped 4 bases, with 14 bases sitting between them. CDR1 is SGHRS and CDR2 is YFSETQ in the germline V gene. The CDR3 contains 14 residues. The CDR3 DNA sequence: TGCGCCAGCAGCCCTCAACAGAGCATCTATGGCTACACCTTC. Translation gives CASSPQQSIYGYTF.

This clone was picked up a small number of times. V usage is TRBV7-9 and J usage is TRBJ1-1; 10 nucleotides match TRBD1. Germline lookup yields CDR1 SEHNR and CDR2 FQNEAQ (reference sequence). J lost 5 bases, V lost 5 bases, and 8 bases had no gene match. This CDR3 is 15 amino acids long. The CDR3 loop is CASSVRDRGSTEAFF. As DNA, the CDR3 is TGTGCCAGCAGCGTCCGGGACAGGGGAAGTACTGAAGCTTTCTTT.

This clone was recorded a few times. The J gene is TRBJ2-7, the V gene TRBV10-1, with 7 bases identical to TRBD1. Germline CDR1 is WNHNN and CDR2 is SYGVQD (reference sequence). The CDR3 loop spans 15 amino acids. The V segment lost 2 bases and the J segment 5 bases; nucleotides outside the gene matches: 9. The CDR3 bases are TGCGCCAGCAGTGAGAATACAGGGGCCTTGGACGAGCAGTACTTC. Protein: CASSENTGALDEQYF.

The chain is built from TRBV7-9 and TRBJ1-5; D remains unclear. The CDR3 is made up of 14 amino acids. Trimming left V 2 bases short and J 4 bases short, with 9 bases between. The germline CDR1 and CDR2 sequences are SEHNR and FQNEAQ (reference sequence). The CDR3, as DNA: TGTGCCAGCAGCTTAAACTCCGAAAATCAGCCCCAGCATTTT. Amino acids: CASSLNSENQPQHF.